These T cell receptor beta chains were read from a single sample in a study of vaccination effects on CD4 cells after COVID-19. The repertoire was sequenced with immunoSEQ multiplex PCR; TCRdb's copy has only in-frame clones and lacks some. The sample records about 24,000 clones, approximately 80% being singletons. Their antigens remain unidentified. The sample in question was CD4+ T cells from PBMCs cultured with SARS-CoV-2 spike peptides, obtained after COVID-19 vaccination. The receptor set was obtained from a human donor who received a COVID-19 vaccine. Some clones in this sample may be carry-over from other donors' samples. The conserved cysteine and the conserved F or W are not part of the CDR3 here. Each record gives: D gene, V gene, J gene, CDR3 protein. A D gene is named only where the DNA matches it firmly.

>TRBD1|TRBV19|TRBJ2-6
ASSPTGVGANVLT
>NA|TRBV4-1|TRBJ1-3
ASSQDRSSGNTIY
>TRBD2|TRBV7-2|TRBJ2-4
ASSPGGSKNIQY
>NA|TRBV30|TRBJ1-2
AWSVQGRGDYGYT
>TRBD1|TRBV18|TRBJ2-5
ASSPPNRGQNLKETQY
>NA|TRBV11-1|TRBJ2-5
ASSLGLIPRGETQY
>NA|TRBV4-1|TRBJ1-5
ASSLQGSNQPQH
>TRBD2|TRBV2|TRBJ2-1
ASFPGLADYNEQF
>NA|TRBV19|TRBJ1-1
ASSIVLNTEAF
>NA|TRBV27|TRBJ2-5
ASSFKGKETQY
>TRBD1|TRBV20-1|TRBJ2-1
SASGQGHYNEQF
>TRBD1|TRBV29-1|TRBJ1-5
SVEGQGDQPQH
>NA|TRBV7-2|TRBJ2-3
ASSLRPEDTQY
>NA|TRBV30|TRBJ1-1
AWSVASGTEAF
>NA|TRBV18|TRBJ2-1
ASSPRSGNYNEQF
>NA|TRBV30|TRBJ1-1
AWTLRGPGTEAF
>TRBD1|TRBV5-5|TRBJ2-1
ASSSRQGYNEQF
>TRBD1|TRBV5-1|TRBJ1-1
ASSPRDRAANTEAF
>NA|TRBV5-4|TRBJ1-1
ASSLAGISPEAF
>NA|TRBV6-6|TRBJ2-1
ASRDDSYNEQF
>NA|TRBV3-1/TRBV3-2|TRBJ1-1
ASSQGEGGNTEAF
>TRBD1|TRBV24-1|TRBJ1-4
ATSEGQGASNEKLF
>NA|TRBV5-1|TRBJ2-3
ASSAGRYTDTQY
>NA|TRBV27|TRBJ1-6
ASRLLGSPLH
>NA|TRBV29-1|TRBJ1-2
SVPLDSYYGYT
>NA|TRBV5-1|TRBJ1-6
ASSLVGQGYNSPLH
>NA|TRBV19|TRBJ2-2
ASSSPGGRGVAGPGELF
>TRBD1|TRBV29-1|TRBJ1-2
SVGGGVDGYT
>TRBD2|TRBV7-2|TRBJ2-2
ASSPLAGGPGELF
>NA|TRBV28|TRBJ1-5
ASADFEGQPHQPQH
>TRBD1|TRBV11-2|TRBJ1-1
ASSSPRQGGVQRNTEAF
>TRBD1|TRBV5-8|TRBJ1-1
ASPSGGGESTEAF
>NA|TRBV3-1/TRBV3-2|TRBJ2-2
ASSKRGSTGELF
>NA|TRBV5-8|TRBJ2-5
ASPEMFRAWRGAKETQY
>TRBD1|TRBV13|TRBJ2-1
ASSFYRGNEQF
>NA|TRBV4-2|TRBJ1-3
ASSQVQFSGNTIY
>NA|TRBV5-1|TRBJ1-3
ASSLERGNTIY
>TRBD1|TRBV4-1|TRBJ2-3
ASSPSTGTGDSDTQY
>TRBD1|TRBV5-6|TRBJ1-1
ASSWGGQGNTEAF
>NA|TRBV4-2|TRBJ2-5
ASSPRLDGGETQY
>TRBD1|TRBV9|TRBJ2-5
ASSVLGQGDGTQY
>NA|TRBV19|TRBJ2-6
ASRNRAGANVLT